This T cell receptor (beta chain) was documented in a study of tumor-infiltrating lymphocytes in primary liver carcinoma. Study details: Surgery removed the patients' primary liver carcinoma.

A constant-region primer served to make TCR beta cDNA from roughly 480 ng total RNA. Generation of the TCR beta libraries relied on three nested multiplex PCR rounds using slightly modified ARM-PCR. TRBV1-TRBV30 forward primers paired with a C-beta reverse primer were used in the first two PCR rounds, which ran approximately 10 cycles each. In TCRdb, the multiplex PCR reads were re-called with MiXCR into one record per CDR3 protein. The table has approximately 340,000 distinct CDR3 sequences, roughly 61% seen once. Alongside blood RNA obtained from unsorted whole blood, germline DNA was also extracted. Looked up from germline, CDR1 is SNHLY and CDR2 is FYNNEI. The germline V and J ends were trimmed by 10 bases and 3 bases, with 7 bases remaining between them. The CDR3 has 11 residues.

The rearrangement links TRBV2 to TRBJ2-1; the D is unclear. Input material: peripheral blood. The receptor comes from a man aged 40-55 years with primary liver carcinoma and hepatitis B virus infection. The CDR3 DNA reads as TGTGCCAACACCCTCTACAATGAGCAGTTCTTC. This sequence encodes CANTLYNEQFF. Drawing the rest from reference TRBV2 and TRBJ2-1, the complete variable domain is EPEVTQTPSHQVTQMGQEVILRCVPISNHLYFYWYRQILGQKVEFLVSFYNNEISEKSEIFDDQFSVERPDGSNFTLKIRSTKLEDSAMYFCANTLYNEQFFGPGTRLTVL.